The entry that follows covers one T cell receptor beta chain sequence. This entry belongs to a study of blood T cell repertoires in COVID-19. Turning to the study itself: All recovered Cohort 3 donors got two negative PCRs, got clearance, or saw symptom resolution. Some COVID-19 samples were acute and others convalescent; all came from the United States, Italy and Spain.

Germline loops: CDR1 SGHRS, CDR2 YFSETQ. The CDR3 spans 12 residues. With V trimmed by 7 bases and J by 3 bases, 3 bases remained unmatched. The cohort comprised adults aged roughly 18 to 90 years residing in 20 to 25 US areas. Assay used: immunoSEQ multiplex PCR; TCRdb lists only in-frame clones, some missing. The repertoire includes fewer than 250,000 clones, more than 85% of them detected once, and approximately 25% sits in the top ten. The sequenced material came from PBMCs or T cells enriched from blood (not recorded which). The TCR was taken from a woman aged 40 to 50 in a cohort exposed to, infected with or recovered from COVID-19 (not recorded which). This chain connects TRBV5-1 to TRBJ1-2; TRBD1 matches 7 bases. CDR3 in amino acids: CASRDRDYGYTF. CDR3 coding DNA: TGCGCCAGCCGAGACAGGGACTATGGCTACACCTTC.